These 28 T cell receptor beta chains originate from one sample sequenced in a study of T cells and Merkel cell carcinoma outcomes. Sequencing was performed with immunoSEQ multiplex PCR; in TCRdb, only in-frame clones are kept and a portion is missing. Among 500 to 650 clones listed, over 85% were seen once. Source material: tumor tissue from Merkel cell carcinoma. All receptors derive from a human donor with Merkel cell carcinoma.

The V call is TRBV5-4, the J call TRBJ2-7; TRBD1 aligns across 9 bases. Germline values: CDR1 SGHNT, CDR2 YYREEE (reference sequence). V was clipped by 3 bases and J by 2 bases; unmatched bases: 9. The CDR3 has 16 amino acids. CDR3 amino acids: CASSSSTGQGTYEQYF. CDR3 in DNA: TGTGCCAGCAGCTCGAGCACGGGACAGGGTACCTACGAGCAGTACTTC.

The V and J genes are TRBV19 and TRBJ2-7, with 7 bases that match TRBD1. The V and J ends lost 8 bases and 5 bases, in that order; junction bases with no gene match: 6. Germline V gene data show CDR1 as LNHDA and CDR2 as SQIVND (reference sequence). The CDR3 sequence is 12 residues long. The CDR3 sequence is CASGSQGHEQYF. The CDR3 nucleotides are TGTGCCAGTGGGTCACAGGGGCACGAGCAGTACTTC.

The gene calls are TRBV7-9 and TRBJ1-2, with unresolved D. V was trimmed by 5 bases and J by 7 bases, leaving 11 bases between them. This CDR3 has 12 amino acids. CDR1 and CDR2 (germline): SEHNR, FQNEAQ (reference sequence). CDR3 sequence reads: CASSAGLAGYTF. CDR3 nucleotide sequence: TGTGCCAGCAGCGCTGGGCTTGCTGGCTACACCTTC.

With regard to this clone: Germline is not matched at one junction end, which may reflect a read error. This chain's CDR3 is CASSPTGRSETQYF. The CDR3 region has the DNA TGTGCTAGCTCACCGACAGGGCGGTCGGAGACCCAGTACTTC. The chain uses TRBV18 and TRBJ2-5; 7 positions agree with TRBD1. CDR3 length equals 14 residues. The germline gives CDR1 KGHSH, CDR2 LQKENI.

The rearrangement joins TRBV25-1 to TRBJ1-1; TRBD1 might be the D (5 bases). This CDR3 comprises 15 residues. The germline V gene has CDR1 MGHDK and CDR2 SYGVNS. V dropped 6 bases and J dropped 1 base, with 15 bases sitting between them. CDR3 residues: CASRLAGFTNTEAFF. DNA of the CDR3: TGTGCCAGCAGGTTAGCAGGGTTCACGAACACTGAAGCTTTCTTT.

The J gene is TRBJ2-1, the V gene TRBV7-2; D is unresolved. Germline CDR1 SGHTA, CDR2 FQGNSA. Trimming stripped 4 bases from V and 5 bases from J, with 9 bases between. The CDR3 covers 13 residues. CDR3 sequence (DNA): TGTGCCAGCAGCTCGCGATTTCACAATGAGCAGTTCTTC. This translates into CASSSRFHNEQFF.

The rearrangement uses TRBV30 and TRBJ2-1, with no clear D. The germline CDR1 and CDR2 sequences are GTSNPN and SVGIG (reference sequence). Trimming cost V 0 bases and J 5 bases, with 5 bases left between them. The CDR3 is made up of 12 amino acids. The CDR3 DNA reads as TGTGCCTGGAGTGTTGCGAACAATGAGCAGTTCTTC. The encoded protein is CAWSVANNEQFF.

This clone was seen a handful of times. V usage is TRBV2 and J usage is TRBJ2-3; 11 bases are shared with TRBD2. CDR1 and CDR2 (germline): SNHLY, FYNNEI. The CDR3 is made up of 15 amino acids. V lost 7 bases and J lost 3; bases outside the gene matches: 6. The CDR3 nucleotides read TGTGCCAGCATACTAGCGGGAGCTCTAACAGATACGCAGTATTTT. The encoded protein is CASILAGALTDTQYF.

V gene TRBV9 combines with J gene TRBJ1-1; D perhaps matches TRBD1 (6 bases). Germline-derived CDR1 and CDR2 are SGDLS and YYNGEE. The V gene lost 3 bases and the J gene lost 2 bases, with 11 bases spanning the gap. The CDR3 is made up of 14 amino acids. CDR3 sequence (DNA): TGTGCCAGCAGCGCGACGACAGGAAACACTGAAGCTTTCTTT. It encodes CASSATTGNTEAFF.

The CDR3 DNA sequence: TGCAGTGCTGGGACCCGGGAAAAACTGTTTTTT. Its protein product is CSAGTREKLFF. The chain carries TRBV20-1 and TRBJ1-4; D perhaps matches TRBD1 (5 bases). CDR3 length: 11 residues. V lost 5 bases, J lost 8 bases, and 9 bases lay in between. Germline lookup yields CDR1 DFQATT and CDR2 SNEGSKA (reference sequence).

This chain connects TRBV29-1 to TRBJ2-1, with a possible D match to TRBD2 (7 bases). The CDR3 length is 15 residues. Germline CDR1 SQVTM, CDR2 ANQGSEA. Trimming removed 5 bases at V and 9 bases at J, with 23 bases between. Here the CDR3 DNA reads TGCAGCGTTCTGGGGGCGGGACTATTCGGAACTGAGCAGTTCTTC. Its protein is CSVLGAGLFGTEQFF.

The chain has TRBV28 and TRBJ1-1; D call uncertain. CDR1 is MDHEN, CDR2 SYDVKM, per germline. V lost 2 bases to trimming and J lost 8 bases, with 9 bases between them. This CDR3 is 12 amino acids long. CDR3 DNA sequence: TGTGCCAGCAGTTTAGTGGAGAGGGAAGCTTTCTTT. This gives the protein CASSLVEREAFF.

The J gene is TRBJ2-6, the V gene TRBV11-2; no firm D call. The V gene's germline CDR1 is SGHAT and CDR2 FQNNGV. The CDR3 runs 14 residues. The germline V and J ends were trimmed by 3 bases and 7 bases, with 10 bases remaining between them. CDR3 sequence (DNA): TGTGCCAGCAGCTTGGAATCCCGAGCCAACGTCCTGACTTTC. Translating it yields CASSLESRANVLTF.

The rearrangement joins TRBV7-8 to TRBJ1-2, with a tentative D call TRBD1 (5 bases). The CDR3 is 16 residues long. V lost 0 bases, J lost 3 bases, and 14 bases lay in between. Germline-derived CDR1 and CDR2 are SGHVS and FQNEAQ. The CDR3 DNA follows: TGTGCCAGCAGCTTAGCGCTCGTCGGCAGGGACTATGGCTACACCTTC. It yields the protein CASSLALVGRDYGYTF.

The chain couples TRBV9 to TRBJ1-4; 10 nucleotides line up with TRBD1. CDR3 length: 17 residues. The V segment lost 3 bases and the J segment 8 bases; nucleotides outside the gene matches: 13. The germline V gene encodes CDR1 SGDLS and CDR2 YYNGEE. CDR3 loop: CASSASRDRGSGEKLFF. CDR3 DNA: TGTGCCAGCAGCGCGTCCCGGGACAGGGGTAGTGGAGAAAAACTGTTTTTT. Complete variable domain (other parts from reference TRBV9 and TRBJ1-4): DSGVTQTPKHLITATGQRVTLRCSPRSGDLSVYWYQQSLDQGLQFLIQYYNGEERAKGNILERFSAQQFPDLHSELNLSSLELGDSALYFCASSASRDRGSGEKLFFGSGTQLSVL.

The chain employs TRBV5-1 and TRBJ2-6, with 10 bases aligning to TRBD1. J lost 2 bases, V lost 7 bases, and 9 bases had no gene match. The germline CDR1 and CDR2 sequences are SGHRS and YFSETQ. CDR3 length: 17 amino acids. Here the CDR3 DNA reads TGCGCCAGCCGACAGGGGGCCTCTGTAACTGGGGCCAACGTCCTGACTTTC. Translating it yields CASRQGASVTGANVLTF.

The rearrangement uses TRBV11-2 and TRBJ2-5; possibly TRBD2 for D (5 bases). V was cut by 1 base and J by 5 bases, with 8 bases left in between. Germline V lookup: CDR1 SGHAT, CDR2 FQNNGV. The CDR3 is 13 residues long. Here the CDR3 DNA reads TGTGCCAGCAGCTTAGGAGGGCGGGAGACCCAGTACTTC. Translation: CASSLGGRETQYF.

This chain links TRBV6-5 with TRBJ1-5; perhaps TRBD1 as D (6 bases). The J call may be in error: the DNA end matches TRBJ2-3 better. This CDR3 spans 14 amino acids. Germline values: CDR1 MNHEY, CDR2 SVGAGI. DNA for the CDR3: TGTGCCAGCAGTTACAGGTCAGGGGATCAGCCCCAGTATTTT. It codes for CASSYRSGDQPQYF.

The V gene is TRBV5-8, the J gene TRBJ2-5; the D is unclear. Trimming removed 0 bases from V and 4 bases from J, with 10 bases in between. CDR3 length: 14 residues. Germline V gene data show CDR1 as SGHTS and CDR2 as YDEGEE. The CDR3 sequence: CASSLGWQLETQYF. CDR3 DNA sequence: TGTGCCAGCAGCTTGGGTTGGCAGTTAGAGACCCAGTACTTC.

The rearrangement uses TRBV10-3 and TRBJ2-1; TRBD2 matches 9 bases. Looked up from germline, CDR1 is ENHRY and CDR2 is SYGVKD. Germline trimming cut 7 bases from V and 2 bases from J; bases unmatched to any gene: 3. The CDR3 covers 14 residues. The CDR3 loop is CAIKEREAYNEQFF. CDR3 DNA sequence: TGTGCCATCAAGGAGCGGGAGGCCTACAATGAGCAGTTCTTC.

The chain employs TRBV19 and TRBJ2-3; 9 bases agree with TRBD1. CDR1 is LNHDA and CDR2 is SQIVND in the germline V gene (reference sequence). The V gene end was trimmed by 6 bases and the J gene end by 7 bases; junction bases not matched to a gene: 8. The CDR3 runs 14 residues. CDR3 nucleotides: TGTGCCAGTAGATGGGACAGGGCTAGTAATACGCAGTATTTT. This sequence encodes CASRWDRASNTQYF.

This clone appeared once. The rearrangement joins TRBV10-3 to TRBJ2-1; 7 bases fit TRBD2. Germline V gene data show CDR1 as ENHRY and CDR2 as SYGVKD. V dropped 8 bases and J dropped 4; count of bases not matched to a gene: 5. The CDR3 extends over 13 amino acids. The CDR3 DNA reads TGTGCCATCCTGGCTAGCGGTTACAATGAGCAGTTCTTC. Amino acid sequence: CAILASGYNEQFF.

V gene TRBV6-5 combines with J gene TRBJ1-4; no clear D gene. Germline assignment: CDR1 MNHEY and CDR2 SVGAGI. V gave up 6 bases and J gave up 2 bases, with 10 bases separating them. The CDR3 runs to 14 residues. CDR3 DNA sequence: TGTGCCAGCAGGCGTGAGAGTACTAATGAAAAACTGTTTTTT. The encoded protein is CASRRESTNEKLFF.

The chain has TRBV11-2 and TRBJ2-1; possible D gene TRBD1, 6 bases. V lost 0 bases and J lost 11, with 8 bases in between. The CDR3 spans 12 residues. Germline CDR1 reads SGHAT; CDR2 reads FQNNGV. The CDR3 sequence is CASSLDRGKQFF. For the CDR3, the DNA is TGTGCCAGCAGCTTAGATAGGGGGAAGCAGTTCTTC.

This clone was detected once. The V call is TRBV4-2, the J call TRBJ1-1; D ambiguous. V gave up 4 bases and J gave up 0 bases, with 15 bases separating them. In germline, CDR1 is LGHNA, CDR2 YNFKEQ. The CDR3 is 16 residues long. The CDR3 nucleotides read TGTGCCAGCAGCCCGCGGCGCGGGCTATTGAACACTGAAGCTTTCTTT. It codes for CASSPRRGLLNTEAFF.

With respect to this clone: The same CDR3 can be traced to other DNA sequences in this sample. This chain connects TRBV27 to TRBJ2-1, with a tentative D call TRBD2 (5 bases). Germline CDR1 MNHEY, CDR2 SMNVEV (reference sequence). Trimming removed 6 bases from V and 0 bases from J, with 27 bases in between. This CDR3 is 20 amino acids long. CDR3 bases: TGTGCCAGCAGCACGAGGACGGAGGTTAACGTACCGAGCTCCTACAATGAGCAGTTCTTC. Protein: CASSTRTEVNVPSSYNEQFF.

The genes are TRBV7-2 and TRBJ2-3; the match to TRBD2 covers 12 bases. CDR3 length: 16 residues. Germline V gene data show CDR1 as SGHTA and CDR2 as FQGNSA. Trimming at V came to 2 bases and at J to 5 bases, leaving 5 bases not matched to a gene. The CDR3 reads CASSLTSGRRGDTQYF. In DNA form, the CDR3 reads TGTGCCAGCAGCTTAACTAGCGGGAGGAGGGGAGATACGCAGTATTTT.

The chain couples TRBV2 to TRBJ2-1, with 8 bases that match TRBD1. The ends lost 7 bases at V and 7 bases at J; junction bases unmatched: 12. Looked up from germline, CDR1 is SNHLY and CDR2 is FYNNEI. The CDR3 is 15 residues long. Here the CDR3 DNA reads TGTGCCAGCACACCGGACAGGGCGGTCCTAAATGAGCAGTTCTTC. It translates to CASTPDRAVLNEQFF.